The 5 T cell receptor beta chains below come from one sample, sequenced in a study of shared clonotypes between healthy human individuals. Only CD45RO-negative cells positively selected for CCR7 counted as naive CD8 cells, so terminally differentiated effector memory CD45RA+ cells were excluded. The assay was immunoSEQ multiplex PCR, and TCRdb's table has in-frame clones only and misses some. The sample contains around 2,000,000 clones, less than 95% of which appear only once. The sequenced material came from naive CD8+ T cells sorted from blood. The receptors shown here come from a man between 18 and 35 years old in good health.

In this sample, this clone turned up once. The CDR3 DNA is TGTGCCAGCAATGGGGGAAGCGGGGCAGATACGCAGTATTTT. Residues: CASNGGSGADTQYF. The chain uses TRBV6-5 and TRBJ2-3; TRBD2 aligns across 7 bases. V shed 7 bases and J 4 bases; nucleotides not matched to a gene: 8. The CDR3 is 14 residues long. Germline V gene lookup returns CDR1 MNHEY and CDR2 SVGAGI.

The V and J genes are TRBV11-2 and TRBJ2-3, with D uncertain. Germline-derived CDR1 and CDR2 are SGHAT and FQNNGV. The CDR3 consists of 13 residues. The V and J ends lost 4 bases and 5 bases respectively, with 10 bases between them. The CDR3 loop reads CASSSNPIDTQYF. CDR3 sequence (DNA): TGTGCCAGCAGCTCTAACCCCATAGATACGCAGTATTTT. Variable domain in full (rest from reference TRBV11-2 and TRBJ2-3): EAGVAQSPRYKIIEKRQSVAFWCNPISGHATLYWYQQILGQGPKLLIQFQNNGVVDDSQLPKDRFSAERLKGVDSTLKIQPAKLEDSAVYLCASSSNPIDTQYFGPGTRLTVL.

CDR3 nucleotides: TGCGCCAGCAGCCAAGATATCGGGGGGCTCGACACCGGGGAGCTGTTTTTT. This encodes CASSQDIGGLDTGELFF. V is TRBV4-3 and J is TRBJ2-2, with D possibly TRBD2 on 7 matching bases. The CDR3 loop spans 17 amino acids. Germline CDR1 and CDR2: LGHNA and YSLEER. Trimming removed 0 bases from V and 3 bases from J, with 14 bases in between.

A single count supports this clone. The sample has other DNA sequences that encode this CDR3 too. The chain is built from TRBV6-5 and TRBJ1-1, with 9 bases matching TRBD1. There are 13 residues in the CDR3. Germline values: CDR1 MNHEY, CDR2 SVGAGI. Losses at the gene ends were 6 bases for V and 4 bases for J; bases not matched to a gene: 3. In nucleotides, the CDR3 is TGTGCCAGCAGCCAGACAGGGGGCACTGAAGCTTTCTTT. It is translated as CASSQTGGTEAFF.

The CDR3 DNA is TGCGCCAGCAGCCAAGAACCAGGGACTGCTTCACCCCTCCACTTT. Its protein product is CASSQEPGTASPLHF. V is TRBV4-1 and J is TRBJ1-6; a possible D gene is TRBD1 (5 bases). The CDR3 is 15 amino acids. The V gene's germline CDR1 is MGHRA and CDR2 YSYEKL. V was trimmed by 0 bases and J by 9 bases, leaving 12 bases between them.